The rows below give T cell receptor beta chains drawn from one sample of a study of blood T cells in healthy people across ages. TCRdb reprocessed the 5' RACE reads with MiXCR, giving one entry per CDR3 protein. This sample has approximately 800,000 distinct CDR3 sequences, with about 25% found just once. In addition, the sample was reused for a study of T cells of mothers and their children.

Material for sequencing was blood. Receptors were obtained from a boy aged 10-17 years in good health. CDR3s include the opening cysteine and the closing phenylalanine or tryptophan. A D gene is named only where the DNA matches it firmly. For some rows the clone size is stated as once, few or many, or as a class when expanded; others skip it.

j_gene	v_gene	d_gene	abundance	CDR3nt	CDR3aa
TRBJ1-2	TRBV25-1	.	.	TGTGCCAGCAGTGAATATGTCGGGGGGATTGGCTACACCTTC	CASSEYVGGIGYTF
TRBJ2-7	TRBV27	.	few	TGTGCCAGCAGTACGACAGTATCCTACGAGCAGTACTTC	CASSTTVSYEQYF
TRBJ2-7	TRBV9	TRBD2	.	TGTGCCAGCAGCGTGGGGCCTAGCGGGAGAAACGAGCAGTACTTC	CASSVGPSGRNEQYF
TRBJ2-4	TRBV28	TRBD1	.	TGTGCCAGCAACCTGGGGGACAGGTCTTCAGCTCTGAGCATTCAGTACTTC	CASNLGDRSSALSIQYF
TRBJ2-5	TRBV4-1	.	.	TGCGCCAGCAGCCAAGATTCCGGGGGGCAGGTGACCCAGTACTTC	CASSQDSGGQVTQYF
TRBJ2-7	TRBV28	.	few	TGTGCCAGCAGCGCGGGGGACAGCCGCTACGAGCAGTACTTC	CASSAGDSRYEQYF
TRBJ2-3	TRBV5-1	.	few	TGCGCCAGCAGTGGGCTGGGGTGGGGGACAGATACGCAGTATTTT	CASSGLGWGTDTQYF
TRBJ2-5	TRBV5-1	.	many	TGCGCCAGCTGCCCGCGAGCCATCCCGGAGACCCAGTACTTC	CASCPRAIPETQYF
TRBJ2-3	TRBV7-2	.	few	TGTGCCAGCAGCTCGTCCGGCGGAAGCCCTCCGAGAACGCAGTATTTT	CASSSSGGSPPRTQYF
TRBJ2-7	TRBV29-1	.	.	TGCAGCGTCAACAGGGGAGGGTACGAGCAGTACTTC	CSVNRGGYEQYF
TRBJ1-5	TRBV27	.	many	TGTGCCAGCAGTTTATTGGGTTTCAGCAATCAGCCCCAGCATTTT	CASSLLGFSNQPQHF
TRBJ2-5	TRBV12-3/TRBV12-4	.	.	TGTGCCAGCAGTTTTCGTGTCCTTGGACAGACCCAGTACTTC	CASSFRVLGQTQYF
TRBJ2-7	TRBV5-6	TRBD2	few	TGTGCCAGCAGCCAAAGCGGGAGAAGCTACGAGCAGTACTTC	CASSQSGRSYEQYF
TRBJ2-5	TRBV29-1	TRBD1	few	TGCAGCGCCGACCAACAGGGGCTCGGAGAGACCCAGTACTTC	CSADQQGLGETQYF
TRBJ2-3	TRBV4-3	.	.	TGCGCCAGCAGCCAAGATTCCGAGGCCGATACGCAGTATTTT	CASSQDSEADTQYF
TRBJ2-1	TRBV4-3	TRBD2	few	TGCGCCAGCAGCCTAGGGACTAGCGGGATGAATGAGCAGTTCTTC	CASSLGTSGMNEQFF
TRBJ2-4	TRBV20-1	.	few	TGCAGTGCTAGAGATGGAGGCGGGTCTGGTGACATTCAGTACTTC	CSARDGGGSGDIQYF
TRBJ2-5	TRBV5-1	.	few	TGCGCCAGCAGCTTGGATGCCCCCCAGGGGGGAGAGACCCAGTACTTC	CASSLDAPQGGETQYF
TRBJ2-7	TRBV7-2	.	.	TGTGCCAGCAGCCTATATCTCGGGTACGAGCAGTACTTC	CASSLYLGYEQYF
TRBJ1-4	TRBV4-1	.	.	TGCGCCAGCAGCCAAGATCCCCCCGGGTTTAATGAAAAACTGTTTTTT	CASSQDPPGFNEKLFF
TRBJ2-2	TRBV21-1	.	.	TGTGCCAGCAGCAAAGTTTTAGGTCGGCAGGGTCAATCCGGGGAGCTGTTTTTT	CASSKVLGRQGQSGELFF
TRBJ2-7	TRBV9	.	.	TGTGCCAGCAGCGTAGATCCAGCCCCGTCCGACGAGCAGTACTTC	CASSVDPAPSDEQYF
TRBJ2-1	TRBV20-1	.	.	TGCAGTGCCCCCGCGCAGAGCTCCTACAATGAGCAGTTCTTC	CSAPAQSSYNEQFF
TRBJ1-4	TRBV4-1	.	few	TGCGCCAGCAGCAACAGAGAGGCTAATGAAAAACTGTTTTTT	CASSNREANEKLFF